This TCR beta chain comes out of a study of metastatic and nonmetastatic thyroid tumors. About the study: Comparison of repertoires was carried out across blood and tumor or nodule tissue from malignant and benign thyroid patients.

Patients had received no treatment of any kind before thyroid surgery. CDR1 is LGHDT and CDR2 is YNNKEL in the germline V gene (reference sequence). The CDR3 runs to 14 residues. Deletions cut 1 base from V and 2 bases from J, with 8 bases between. With MiXCR, TCRdb called clones anew from the PCR reads. The sample has about 10,000 clones; almost 30% are singletons. The clonotype originates from a female donor with papillary thyroid cancer or a benign thyroid nodule (not recorded which). Some clones in this sample may be carry-over from other donors' samples. Input material: tumor tissue. The V and J genes are TRBV3-1 and TRBJ1-2, with D perhaps TRBD1 (5 bases). CDR3 region: CASSQAGQNYGYTF. CDR3 nucleotides: TGTGCCAGCAGCCAAGCGGGGCAGAACTATGGCTACACCTTC. Combining the CDR3 with reference TRBV3-1 and TRBJ1-2 gives the whole variable domain DTAVSQTPKYLVTQMGNDKSIKCEQNLGHDTMYWYKQDSKKFLKIMFSYNNKELIINETVPNRFSPKSPDKAHLNLHINSLELGDSAVYFCASSQAGQNYGYTFGSGTRLTVV.